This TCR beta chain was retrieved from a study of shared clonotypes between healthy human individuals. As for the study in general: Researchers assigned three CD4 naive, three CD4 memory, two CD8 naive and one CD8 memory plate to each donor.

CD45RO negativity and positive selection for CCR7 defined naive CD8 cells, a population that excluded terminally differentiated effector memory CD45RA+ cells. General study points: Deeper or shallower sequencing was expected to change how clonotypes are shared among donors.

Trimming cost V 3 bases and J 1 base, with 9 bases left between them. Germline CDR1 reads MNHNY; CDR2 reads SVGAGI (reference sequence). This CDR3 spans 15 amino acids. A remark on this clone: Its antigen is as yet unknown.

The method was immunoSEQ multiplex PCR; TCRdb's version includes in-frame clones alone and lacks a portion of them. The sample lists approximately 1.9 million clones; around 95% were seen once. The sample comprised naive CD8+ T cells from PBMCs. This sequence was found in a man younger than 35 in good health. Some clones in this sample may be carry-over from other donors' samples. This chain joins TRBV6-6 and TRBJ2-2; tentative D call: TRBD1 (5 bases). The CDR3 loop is CASSYLQVNTGELFF. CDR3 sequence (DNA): TGTGCCAGCAGTTATTTACAGGTGAACACCGGGGAGCTGTTTTTT.